The clone carrying this T cell receptor (beta chain) was picked up one time. These data come from a study of T cell changes during pregnancy in multiple sclerosis. There are 13 residues in the CDR3. Germline V gives CDR1 SGHDN, CDR2 FVKESK. V lost 1 base, J lost 7 bases, and 8 bases lay in between. Sequencing was performed with immunoSEQ multiplex PCR; in TCRdb, only in-frame clones are kept and a portion is missing. The sample has 60,000 to 70,000 clones; under 95% are singletons. The material sequenced was peripheral blood, taken in the third trimester of pregnancy. The V gene is TRBV14, the J gene TRBJ1-5; weak D call: TRBD1 (5 bases). The receptor was isolated from a female donor in good health, enrolled as a control in a pregnancy study. CDR3 bases: TGTGCCAGCAGCCAAGGGAGGGGACAGCCCCAGCATTTT. The encoded protein is CASSQGRGQPQHF.